These 32 T cell receptor beta chains originate from one sample sequenced in a study of blood T cell repertoires in COVID-19. Here immunoSEQ multiplex PCR was the method, and the copy in TCRdb shows in-frame clones only, minus some. The sample lists 470,000 or so clones, more than 85% occurring once. The source material was peripheral blood. The receptors here all came from a woman in her twenties or thirties with acute or convalescent COVID-19.

This sequence joins TRBV7-2 and TRBJ2-7; TRBD1 agrees at 7 bases. The CDR3 loop spans 13 amino acids. CDR1 is SGHTA, CDR2 FQGNSA, per germline. With 4 bases clipped from V and 3 bases from J, the junction kept 3 bases outside the gene matches. This CDR3 is CASSYRQGYEQYF. The CDR3 coding sequence is TGTGCCAGCAGCTACCGACAGGGCTACGAGCAGTACTTC.

This chain links TRBV9 with TRBJ1-5; the D gene is possibly TRBD1 (6 bases). Germline V gene sequence: CDR1 SGDLS, CDR2 YYNGEE. V was trimmed by 3 bases and J by 2 bases, leaving 18 bases between them. The CDR3 covers 17 residues. The DNA of the CDR3 is TGTGCCAGCAGCGAAAACAGGGTATTCATTGGCAATCAGCCCCAGCATTTT. Translated: CASSENRVFIGNQPQHF.

The chain carries TRBV7-8 and TRBJ1-2; D possibly corresponds to TRBD1 (6 bases). Between the trimmed V and J ends, which lost 0 bases and 4 bases, there was a span of 6 bases. The CDR3 length is 13 residues. The germline CDR1 and CDR2 sequences are SGHVS and FQNEAQ. The DNA of the CDR3 is TGTGCCAGCAGCTTAGCCAGGGGCTATGGCTACACCTTC. Translating it yields CASSLARGYGYTF. The complete variable domain, with remaining parts taken from reference TRBV7-8 and TRBJ1-2, reads GAGVSQSPRYKVAKRGQDVALRCDPISGHVSLFWYQQALGQGPEFLTYFQNEAQLDKSGLPSDRFFAERPEGSVSTLKIQRTQQEDSAVYLCASSLARGYGYTFGSGTRLTVV.

The chain combines TRBV5-4 with TRBJ2-5, with 9 bases fitting TRBD2. The V segment lost 3 bases and the J segment 2 bases; nucleotides outside the gene matches: 11. Germline CDR1 is SGHNT and CDR2 is YYREEE (reference sequence). This CDR3 is 17 amino acids long. The CDR3 is CASSSPTGLAKQETQYF. The CDR3 DNA is TGTGCCAGCAGCTCTCCAACGGGACTAGCCAAACAAGAGACCCAGTACTTC.

The chain joins TRBV6-5 to TRBJ2-1, with 11 bases fitting TRBD1. The CDR3 runs 15 residues. CDR1 is MNHEY, CDR2 SVGAGI, per germline. V shed 6 bases, J shed 8 bases, and the junction held 9 bases outside the gene matches. Here the CDR3 reads CASRTGTGGIDEQFF. The CDR3 coding sequence is TGTGCCAGCAGAACAGGGACAGGGGGAATTGATGAGCAGTTCTTC.

The V gene is TRBV2, the J gene TRBJ2-5, with unresolved D. There are 14 residues in the CDR3. The germline gives CDR1 SNHLY, CDR2 FYNNEI. V lost 1 base, J lost 4 bases, and 10 bases lay in between. In DNA, the CDR3 is TGTGCCAGCAGTGAAGAGCTAGTAGGAGAGACCCAGTACTTC. It is translated as CASSEELVGETQYF. The full variable domain, completed using reference TRBV2 and TRBJ2-5, is EPEVTQTPSHQVTQMGQEVILRCVPISNHLYFYWYRQILGQKVEFLVSFYNNEISEKSEIFDDQFSVERPDGSNFTLKIRSTKLEDSAMYFCASSEELVGETQYFGPGTRLLVL.

The J gene is TRBJ1-6, the V gene TRBV28; 7 nucleotides agree with TRBD1. The V and J ends lost 5 bases and 9 bases, in that order; junction bases with no gene match: 10. The CDR3 covers 15 residues. Germline CDR1 and CDR2: MDHEN and SYDVKM. DNA for the CDR3: TGTGCCAGCAGTGGTATAAAGGGGGCAACTTCACCCCTCCACTTT. Translating gives CASSGIKGATSPLHF.

The rearrangement uses TRBV27 and TRBJ2-4; D is possibly TRBD2 (5 bases). V lost 0 bases and J 9 bases, leaving 12 bases between the germline ends. The CDR3 runs 14 residues. Germline CDR1 MNHEY, CDR2 SMNVEV (reference sequence). The CDR3 reads CASSLSTTGSIQYF. As DNA, the CDR3 is TGTGCCAGCAGTTTATCTACCACGGGAAGCATTCAGTACTTC.

The V and J genes are TRBV2 and TRBJ2-1; D might be TRBD1 (5 bases). CDR1 and CDR2 (germline): SNHLY, FYNNEI. V lost 0 bases, J lost 7 bases, and 10 bases lay in between. CDR3 size: 14 residues. CDR3 protein: CASSEAGLGNEQFF. CDR3 nucleotides: TGTGCCAGCAGTGAAGCGGGGCTAGGGAATGAGCAGTTCTTC.

The chain combines TRBV6-6 with TRBJ2-4; the D is unclear. V was cut by 4 bases and J by 9 bases, with 10 bases left in between. The V gene's germline CDR1 is MNHNY and CDR2 SVGAGI (reference sequence). CDR3 length: 12 amino acids. CDR3 sequence reads: CASSSVRPIQYF. DNA for the CDR3: TGTGCCAGCAGTTCAGTTCGTCCCATTCAGTACTTC.

Only one count was recorded for this clone. The chain couples TRBV19 to TRBJ1-1; tentatively, D is TRBD1 (6 bases). The germline V gene encodes CDR1 LNHDA and CDR2 SQIVND (reference sequence). The CDR3 extends over 11 amino acids. V was pared by 6 bases and J by 11 bases, with 13 bases between. CDR3 in DNA: TGTGCCAGTAGGGCAGGGGATCGGGCTTTCTTT. It is translated as CASRAGDRAFF.

The V gene is TRBV5-1, the J gene TRBJ2-3, with D possibly being TRBD1 (5 bases). Germline V CDR1 and CDR2: SGHRS, YFSETQ. V was trimmed by 0 bases and J by 9 bases, leaving 8 bases between them. The CDR3 covers 12 residues. CDR3 nucleotide sequence: TGCGCCAGCAGCTTGGGTGCAGGGACGCAGTATTTT. Residues: CASSLGAGTQYF. Full variable domain (missing parts from reference TRBV5-1 and TRBJ2-3): KAGVTQTPRYLIKTRGQQVTLSCSPISGHRSVSWYQQTPGQGLQFLFEYFSETQRNKGNFPGRFSGRQFSNSRSEMNVSTLELGDSALYLCASSLGAGTQYFGPGTRLTVL.

The chain employs TRBV5-4 and TRBJ2-5; TRBD2 is a possible D gene (6 bases). The CDR3 runs to 16 residues. V gave up 0 bases and J gave up 5 bases, with 17 bases separating them. CDR1 is SGHNT, CDR2 YYREEE, per germline (reference sequence). This chain's CDR3 is CASSLDILARGETQYF. The CDR3 bases are TGTGCCAGCAGCTTGGATATTTTAGCTCGGGGGGAGACCCAGTACTTC.

The chain carries TRBV6-2 or TRBV6-3 and TRBJ2-3; 7 nucleotides align to TRBD2. This CDR3 has 18 amino acids. V shed 5 bases, J shed 0 bases, and the junction held 14 bases outside the gene matches. From germline, CDR1 is MNHEY and CDR2 SVGEGT. CDR3 bases: TGTGCCAGCAGTACAGACGGGAGCGGGACTACTAGCACAGATACGCAGTATTTT. This translates into CASSTDGSGTTSTDTQYF.

V is TRBV20-1 and J is TRBJ1-1; D gene unclear. The CDR3 runs 14 residues. V was clipped by 3 bases and J by 1 base, with 12 bases between them. Germline V lookup: CDR1 DFQATT, CDR2 SNEGSKA (reference sequence). The DNA for the CDR3 is TGCAGTGCTAGTACTCGACACAGGAACACTGAAGCTTTCTTT. This codes for CSASTRHRNTEAFF.

J is TRBJ1-4 and V is TRBV5-8, with 9 bases aligning to TRBD1. Unmatched junction bases numbered 10, after V lost 6 bases and J lost 7 bases. The CDR3 is made up of 15 amino acids. Germline V gene sequence: CDR1 SGHTS, CDR2 YDEGEE. The chain's CDR3 is CASNLGDRVSEKLFF. The CDR3 coding sequence is TGTGCCAGCAACCTCGGGGACAGGGTCTCTGAAAAACTGTTTTTT.

This clone was seen just once. Other DNA sequences in this sample translate to the same CDR3. The CDR3 DNA reads TGTGCCAGCAGCTTGGGCCAGTGGGAGACCCAGTACTTC. It yields the protein CASSLGQWETQYF. The V and J genes are TRBV7-9 and TRBJ2-5; D remains unclear. Germline CDR1 is SEHNR and CDR2 is FQNEAQ (reference sequence). This CDR3 is 13 amino acids long. Trimming shortened V by 3 bases and J by 5 bases, and 10 bases separated the two germline ends.

The rearrangement joins TRBV10-3 to TRBJ2-2; 9 positions agree with TRBD1. CDR1 and CDR2 from the germline V gene are ENHRY and SYGVKD. The CDR3 has 21 residues. Trimming removed 3 bases from V and 4 bases from J; junction bases left unmatched: 21. CDR3: CAISDRWRGQGNFRVTGELFF. The DNA for the CDR3 is TGTGCCATCAGTGATAGATGGCGGGGACAGGGAAATTTCCGTGTCACCGGGGAGCTGTTTTTT.

The chain carries TRBV6-2 or TRBV6-3 and TRBJ2-1; 9 bases map to TRBD2. This CDR3 comprises 14 residues. The trim removed 4 bases at V and 10 bases at J, leaving 8 bases unmatched. The germline gives CDR1 MNHEY, CDR2 SVGEGT. The CDR3 coding sequence is TGTGCCAGCAGTTTATGGCGGGGGGGTGACGAGCAGTTCTTC. It specifies CASSLWRGGDEQFF.

Of note for this clone: Within the sample, other DNA sequences also encode this same CDR3. The chain links TRBV11-2 to TRBJ1-6; a possible D gene is TRBD1 (5 bases). Per germline, CDR1 SGHAT and CDR2 FQNNGV. The CDR3 covers 14 residues. Trimming took 3 bases from V and 5 from J, leaving 8 bases between them. The CDR3 DNA reads TGTGCCAGCAGCTTGGGGCAGGATAATTCACCCCTCCACTTT. Its translation: CASSLGQDNSPLHF.

This rearrangement joins TRBV12-3 or TRBV12-4 to TRBJ2-7; D uncertain. The CDR3 totals 13 residues. The ends were cut back, 1 base at V and 4 bases at J, with 8 bases in the middle. Here the CDR3 reads CASSLDDTYEQYF. In DNA, the CDR3 is TGTGCCAGCAGTTTAGATGATACTTACGAGCAGTACTTC.

This chain uses TRBV15 with TRBJ2-7, with TRBD1 as a possible D gene (6 bases). The CDR3 is made up of 14 amino acids. V was cut by 8 bases and J by 0 bases, with 14 bases left in between. Per germline, CDR1 LNHNV and CDR2 YYDKDF (reference sequence). CDR3 loop: CATRPDRSSYEQYF. The CDR3 coding sequence is TGTGCCACCCGCCCCGACAGGAGCTCCTACGAGCAGTACTTC.

This rearrangement joins TRBV2 to TRBJ2-5, with TRBD2 matching 8 bases. The CDR3 has 11 residues. V was clipped by 4 bases and J by 13 bases; unmatched bases: 5. CDR1 and CDR2 (germline): SNHLY, FYNNEI. The CDR3 sequence is CASSVAGLVYF. CDR3 nucleotides: TGTGCCAGCAGTGTCGCGGGACTAGTGTACTTC.

CDR3 protein: CASSSSGHGGDEQYF. The CDR3 DNA follows: TGTGCCAGCAGCTCATCGGGACATGGGGGAGACGAGCAGTACTTC. This sequence joins TRBV7-3 and TRBJ2-7, with D tentatively TRBD1 (6 bases). The CDR3 runs to 15 residues. Deletions cut 4 bases from V and 5 bases from J, with 18 bases between. Germline CDR1 and CDR2: SGHTA and FQGTGA.

Points on this clone: The sample contains more than one DNA sequence encoding this CDR3. The chain is built from TRBV14 and TRBJ2-1, with D unclear. The CDR3 is 13 residues long. Germline loops: CDR1 SGHDN, CDR2 FVKESK. V dropped 1 base and J dropped 4 bases, with 5 bases sitting between them. CDR3: CASSQVYYNEQFF. The CDR3 bases are TGTGCCAGCAGCCAAGTATATTACAATGAGCAGTTCTTC.

The gene calls are TRBV6-1 and TRBJ1-2; TRBD1 is a possible D gene (6 bases). The CDR3 contains 14 residues. Germline V gene sequence: CDR1 MNHNS, CDR2 SASEGT. The germline V and J ends were trimmed by 1 base and 5 bases, with 11 bases remaining between them. The CDR3 region has the DNA TGTGCCAGCAGTGAAGGGGCAGGGACATATGGCTACACCTTC. It is translated as CASSEGAGTYGYTF.

The chain employs TRBV9 and TRBJ2-1, with D perhaps TRBD1 (6 bases). The CDR3 is 18 residues long. V was cut by 0 bases and J by 6 bases, with 22 bases left in between. From germline, CDR1 is SGDLS and CDR2 YYNGEE. CDR3 amino acids: CASSVERGWAGAINEQFF. As DNA, the CDR3 is TGTGCCAGCAGCGTAGAGAGGGGGTGGGCAGGGGCGATCAATGAGCAGTTCTTC.

V usage is TRBV12-3 or TRBV12-4 and J usage is TRBJ2-7; D unresolved. The CDR3 is made up of 12 amino acids. Trimming stripped 4 bases from V and 4 bases from J, with 8 bases between. The chain's CDR3 is CASSSRPYEQYF. The CDR3 coding sequence is TGTGCCAGCAGTTCGCGGCCATACGAGCAGTACTTC.

The rearrangement joins TRBV4-1 to TRBJ1-1, with no clear D. V shed 1 base and J shed 2 bases, with 14 bases lying between them. CDR3 length: 16 amino acids. CDR1 is MGHRA and CDR2 is YSYEKL in the germline V gene. The CDR3 is CASSQVGLRGNTEAFF. The CDR3 DNA is TGCGCCAGCAGCCAAGTGGGCCTCCGGGGAAACACTGAAGCTTTCTTT.

The table lists this clone with a few counts. The V gene is TRBV6-5, the J gene TRBJ1-3; TRBD1 aligns across 9 bases. The CDR3 loop spans 15 amino acids. CDR1 is MNHEY and CDR2 is SVGAGI in the germline V gene. V was pared by 4 bases and J by 2 bases, with 3 bases of the junction left unmatched. The CDR3 loop is CASSSTGGPGNTIYF. CDR3 sequence (DNA): TGTGCCAGCAGTTCCACAGGGGGCCCTGGAAACACCATATATTTT.

This clone was recorded at least ten times. The chain employs TRBV7-9 and TRBJ2-1; TRBD1 aligns across 11 bases. With 3 bases clipped from V and 6 bases from J, the junction kept 4 bases outside the gene matches. Germline CDR1 SEHNR, CDR2 FQNEAQ (reference sequence). This CDR3 has 15 residues. DNA of the CDR3: TGTGCCAGCAGCTTCGGACAGGGGGCGGCCAATGAGCAGTTCTTC. Translating gives CASSFGQGAANEQFF.

This chain joins TRBV7-6 and TRBJ1-2, with 9 bases matching TRBD1. In germline, CDR1 is SGHVS, CDR2 FNYEAQ. The CDR3 length is 15 residues. The trim removed 6 bases at V and 8 bases at J, leaving 13 bases unmatched. CDR3 DNA sequence: TGTGCCAGCAGTGCCACAGGGGGCCAAGGTTTAGGCTACACCTTC. Protein sequence: CASSATGGQGLGYTF.